The 19 T cell receptor beta chains listed next were all sequenced from one sample in a study of T cell changes during pregnancy in multiple sclerosis. Produced via immunoSEQ multiplex PCR; TCRdb's table is partial and in-frame only. The sample comprises 95,000 to 100,000 clones, 91% of which are singletons, and 3% to 3.5% rests with the top ten. The input for sequencing was peripheral blood, taken in the second trimester of pregnancy. These TCRs come from a female donor with multiple sclerosis, enrolled in a pregnancy study.

The rearrangement links TRBV19 to TRBJ1-3, with unresolved D. V shed 3 bases and J shed 4 bases, with 7 bases lying between them. Germline assignment: CDR1 LNHDA and CDR2 SQIVND (reference sequence). This CDR3 is 13 amino acids long. The CDR3 protein is CASSIGSGNTIYF. CDR3 sequence (DNA): TGTGCCAGTAGTATTGGTAGCGGAAACACCATATATTTT.

This chain links TRBV7-9 with TRBJ2-7; D gene unclear. Trimming left V 5 bases short and J 3 bases short, with 5 bases between. CDR1 and CDR2 (germline): SEHNR, FQNEAQ (reference sequence). The CDR3 is made up of 11 amino acids. In DNA form, the CDR3 reads TGTGCCAGCAGCCCCCACTACGAGCAGTACTTC. It translates to CASSPHYEQYF. The full variable domain, in which reference TRBV7-9 and TRBJ2-7 provide the parts outside the CDR3, is DTGVSQNPRHKITKRGQNVTFRCDPISEHNRLYWYRQTLGQGPEFLTYFQNEAQLEKSRLLSDRFSAERPKGSFSTLEIQRTEQGDSAMYLCASSPHYEQYFGPGTRLTVT.

The chain links TRBV7-6 to TRBJ2-7; weak D call: TRBD2 (5 bases). This CDR3 region has 15 residues. V was trimmed by 1 base and J by 2 bases, leaving 12 bases between them. CDR1 is SGHVS, CDR2 FNYEAQ, per germline. CDR3 region: CASSLGTGSPYEQYF. Written as DNA, the CDR3 is TGTGCCAGCAGCTTAGGAACGGGGTCTCCCTACGAGCAGTACTTC.

In DNA form, the CDR3 reads TGTGCCAGCAGCCAAGCCGGGACAGGTTTAAGGGAGCAGTACTTC. This sequence encodes CASSQAGTGLREQYF. This rearrangement joins TRBV7-9 to TRBJ2-7; 8 bases are shared with TRBD1. The V gene end was trimmed by 5 bases and the J gene end by 7 bases; junction bases not matched to a gene: 13. Germline V gene data show CDR1 as SEHNR and CDR2 as FQNEAQ (reference sequence). The CDR3 spans 15 residues.

The chain employs TRBV5-1 and TRBJ2-7, with 7 bases fitting TRBD1. Germline V CDR1 and CDR2: SGHRS, YFSETQ. The CDR3 is made up of 20 amino acids. The V segment lost 1 base and the J segment 0 bases; nucleotides outside the gene matches: 19. This CDR3 reads CASSLSSGQTPSLYSYEQYF. Written as DNA, the CDR3 is TGCGCCAGCAGCTTGTCCTCGGGACAGACTCCCTCCCTTTACTCCTACGAGCAGTACTTC.

The rearrangement joins TRBV19 to TRBJ2-1; 7 nucleotides match TRBD2. J lost 3 bases, V lost 3 bases, and 5 bases had no gene match. The length of the CDR3 is 15 residues. Germline-derived CDR1 and CDR2 are LNHDA and SQIVND (reference sequence). CDR3 nucleotide sequence: TGTGCCAGTAGTATCGAACCGGGAGGCTACAATGAGCAGTTCTTC. This codes for CASSIEPGGYNEQFF. The whole variable domain, remainder taken from reference TRBV19 and TRBJ2-1, is DGGITQSPKYLFRKEGQNVTLSCEQNLNHDAMYWYRQDPGQGLRLIYYSQIVNDFQKGDIAEGYSVSREKKESFPLTVTSAQKNPTAFYLCASSIEPGGYNEQFFGPGTRLTVL.

This clone was observed a single time. CDR3 sequence: CASSLANLGGRPDTQYF. The CDR3 nucleotides are TGTGCCAGCAGCTTAGCGAACCTTGGCGGGAGGCCAGATACGCAGTATTTT. The V gene is TRBV7-9, the J gene TRBJ2-3; 8 positions match TRBD2. Germline V gene lookup returns CDR1 SEHNR and CDR2 FQNEAQ (reference sequence). The CDR3 sequence is 17 residues long. The V and J ends lost 0 bases and 4 bases, in that order; junction bases with no gene match: 9.

The gene calls are TRBV2 and TRBJ1-1; 7 positions match TRBD1. Trimming took 2 bases from V and 8 from J; bases not matched to a gene: 8. The CDR3 length is 14 residues. Germline V gene sequence: CDR1 SNHLY, CDR2 FYNNEI. Here the CDR3 reads CASSERQGLTEAFF. The DNA of the CDR3 is TGTGCCAGCAGTGAACGACAGGGTCTCACAGAAGCTTTCTTT.

V is TRBV10-1 and J is TRBJ2-3, with D possibly matching TRBD1 (5 bases). V was clipped by 7 bases and J by 2 bases, with 13 bases between them. CDR1 and CDR2 from the germline V gene are WNHNN and SYGVQD (reference sequence). The CDR3 extends over 14 amino acids. CDR3 bases: TGCGCCAGCACTGACAGTTTTTTCACAGATACGCAGTATTTT. Amino acids: CASTDSFFTDTQYF.

The chain carries TRBV6-1 and TRBJ1-1; D perhaps matches TRBD1 (6 bases). V shed 0 bases and J shed 6 bases, with 14 bases lying between them. The V gene's germline CDR1 is MNHNS and CDR2 SASEGT. The CDR3 length is 15 residues. The CDR3 bases are TGTGCCAGCAGTGAAGCGTACAGGGTCACCCCTGAAGCTTTCTTT. Protein product: CASSEAYRVTPEAFF.

The gene calls are TRBV2 and TRBJ1-4, with D possibly TRBD1 on 5 matching bases. V lost 0 bases and J 13 bases, leaving 21 bases between the germline ends. The CDR3 is 16 amino acids. Germline-derived CDR1 and CDR2 are SNHLY and FYNNEI. CDR3 DNA: TGTGCCAGCAGTGAAGCCCTGGCGGGGCCTTGGGTAAGACTGTTTTTT. It encodes CASSEALAGPWVRLFF.

The chain couples TRBV27 to TRBJ1-2; perhaps TRBD1 as D (5 bases). V lost 6 bases and J lost 9, with 14 bases in between. CDR3 length equals 12 residues. The germline gives CDR1 MNHEY, CDR2 SMNVEV (reference sequence). CDR3 residues: CASRPGGESYTF. The DNA of the CDR3 is TGTGCCAGCAGGCCCGGAGGGGAAAGCTACACCTTC.

V gene TRBV27 combines with J gene TRBJ2-1; 9 nucleotides align to TRBD2. The V and J ends lost 7 bases and 9 bases, in that order; junction bases with no gene match: 13. CDR3 length: 15 residues. CDR1 MNHEY and CDR2 SMNVEV come from the germline V gene (reference sequence). CDR3 residues: CASTGGRAPTGEQFF. The CDR3 DNA follows: TGTGCCAGCACTGGCGGGAGGGCCCCTACAGGTGAGCAGTTCTTC.

V and J are TRBV28 and TRBJ2-1; tentatively, D is TRBD1 (6 bases). The CDR3 has 15 residues. Germline values: CDR1 MDHEN, CDR2 SYDVKM. V lost 5 bases, J lost 8 bases, and 19 bases lay in between. CDR3 residues: CASSVKRTATHEQFF. In nucleotides, the CDR3 is TGTGCCAGCAGTGTGAAGAGGACAGCGACACATGAGCAGTTCTTC.

The chain recombines TRBV27 with TRBJ2-2; 7 bases map to TRBD2. From germline, CDR1 is MNHEY and CDR2 SMNVEV (reference sequence). The CDR3 spans 14 residues. J was trimmed by 5 bases and V by 5 bases; bases with no gene match: 5. The chain's CDR3 is CASSGGRRTGELFF. In DNA, the CDR3 is TGTGCCAGCAGTGGCGGGAGAAGGACCGGGGAGCTGTTTTTT.

This clone has only one observation. This chain connects TRBV6-5 to TRBJ1-1; the D gene is possibly TRBD1 (6 bases). Germline loops: CDR1 MNHEY, CDR2 SVGAGI. Trimming pared 6 bases from V and 1 base from J, leaving 9 bases between. There are 13 residues in the CDR3. The CDR3 region has the DNA TGTGCCAGCAGGACAGGAAAGAACACTGAAGCTTTCTTT. This encodes CASRTGKNTEAFF.

The chain joins TRBV19 to TRBJ2-3; 9 bases align to TRBD1. The CDR3 runs to 14 residues. The V and J ends lost 10 bases and 2 bases, in that order; junction bases with no gene match: 7. Germline V lookup: CDR1 LNHDA, CDR2 SQIVND (reference sequence). CDR3 sequence (DNA): TGTGCCACGTCCGGGACAGGGTTCACAGATACGCAGTATTTT. Translating gives CATSGTGFTDTQYF.

The V call is TRBV19, the J call TRBJ1-2; D unresolved. Per the germline V gene, CDR1 is LNHDA and CDR2 is SQIVND (reference sequence). The CDR3 runs to 12 residues. Trimming left V 7 bases short and J 0 bases short, with 6 bases between. The CDR3 DNA sequence: TGTGCCAGTAAGGAGACTAACTATGGCTACACCTTC. Amino acid sequence: CASKETNYGYTF.

This chain connects TRBV5-5 to TRBJ1-4; D is possibly TRBD1 (6 bases). This CDR3 contains 15 residues. V was clipped by 4 bases and J by 7 bases, with 17 bases between them. Germline V gives CDR1 SGHKS, CDR2 YYEKEE (reference sequence). CDR3 sequence reads: CASSVTWGRSEKLFF. DNA of the CDR3: TGTGCCAGCAGCGTGACATGGGGGCGATCTGAAAAACTGTTTTTT. The full variable domain, in which reference TRBV5-5 and TRBJ1-4 provide the parts outside the CDR3, is DAGVTQSPTHLIKTRGQQVTLRCSPISGHKSVSWYQQVLGQGPQFIFQYYEKEERGRGNFPDRFSARQFPNYSSELNVNALLLGDSALYLCASSVTWGRSEKLFFGSGTQLSVL.